The clone carrying this TCR beta chain was seen only a few times. Its antigen is as yet unknown. Since all of the isolated RNA was reverse transcribed, expressed TCRB transcripts were what got sequenced. Approximately 3.5 million reads per sample were averaged for naive, central memory and regulatory samples. Libraries were prepared by immunoSEQ multiplex PCR; TCRdb keeps only in-frame clonotypes and omits some of them. The sample contains fewer than 350,000 clones, about 8% of which appear only once. The CDR3 is 16 residues long. Germline V CDR1 and CDR2: MGHRA, YSYEKL. V gave up 1 base and J gave up 2 bases, with 12 bases separating them. This sample was included in a study of beta chain features in type 1 diabetes. General observations from the study: Shortening of TCRB CDR3s, moderate but significant, appeared in all four CD4+ subsets of Type 1 diabetes patients. cDNA-based sequencing might over-represent cells highly expressing TCR. For patients and controls alike, PCR might favor shorter templates to the same degree.

This TCR was sampled from a woman in her late teens or twenties in good health. The sample comprised central memory CD4+ T cells from blood. J is TRBJ1-5 and V is TRBV4-1; TRBD1 might be the D (6 bases). This CDR3 reads CASSQVPRQGNQPQHF. Here the CDR3 DNA reads TGCGCCAGCAGCCAAGTGCCCAGACAGGGCAATCAGCCCCAGCATTTT.